These 19 T cell receptor beta chains share one sample of origin, sequenced in a study of CD8 T cells in ankylosing spondylitis. Study-wide results and caveats: One TCR beta motif, made up of under ten highly homologous variants, appeared characteristic of ankylosing spondylitis blood.

Their antigens are not known. MiXCR was run by TCRdb on the 5' RACE reads, yielding one entry per CDR3 protein. The table includes fewer than 400,000 distinct CDR3 sequences, 20% to 25% detected once. The sample taken for sequencing was blood, either unsorted or a sorted T cell fraction (not recorded which). The receptor set was obtained from a male donor with ankylosing spondylitis.

In this sample, this clonotype turned up a few times. V gene TRBV10-2 combines with J gene TRBJ1-6, with TRBD1 as a possible D gene (6 bases). The V gene lost 3 bases and the J gene lost 8 bases, with 14 bases spanning the gap. Germline V gene lookup returns CDR1 WSHSY and CDR2 SAAADI. The CDR3 covers 15 residues. The CDR3 sequence: CASSDRGIRDSPLHF. In DNA, the CDR3 is TGCGCCAGCAGTGACAGGGGAATTAGGGATTCACCCCTCCACTTT.

This clonotype was detected a few times. The CDR3 nucleotides read TGCGCCAGCAGCCCCGAGGGACAGAGGTATGGCTACACCTTC. Residues: CASSPEGQRYGYTF. V is TRBV5-1 and J is TRBJ1-2; 7 bases line up with TRBD1. CDR1 is SGHRS, CDR2 YFSETQ, per germline. With 4 bases clipped from V and 5 bases from J, the junction kept 8 bases outside the gene matches. This CDR3 is 14 amino acids long.

The gene calls are TRBV5-1 and TRBJ1-2; D might be TRBD1 (5 bases). V was trimmed by 0 bases and J by 8 bases, leaving 11 bases between them. The CDR3 contains 13 residues. Germline V lookup: CDR1 SGHRS, CDR2 YFSETQ. CDR3: CASSLADSGGYTF. The CDR3 DNA reads TGCGCCAGCAGCTTGGCCGACAGTGGAGGCTACACCTTC.

A few counts support this clonotype. This chain joins TRBV2 and TRBJ2-1, with 7 bases lining up with TRBD2. Germline V gene data show CDR1 as SNHLY and CDR2 as FYNNEI. With V trimmed by 4 bases and J by 9 bases, 12 bases remained unmatched. CDR3 length: 15 residues. CDR3 in DNA: TGTGCCAGCAGTGTAAAAAGCGGGATCGTGCTTGAGCAGTTCTTC. Its protein product is CASSVKSGIVLEQFF.

This clonotype was seen many times. The chain links TRBV7-6 to TRBJ2-7; possibly TRBD1 or TRBD2 for D (6 bases each). Trimming pared 5 bases from V and 4 bases from J, leaving 18 bases between. Per the germline V gene, CDR1 is SGHVS and CDR2 is FNYEAQ. This CDR3 is 15 amino acids long. The CDR3 bases are TGTGCCAGCAGCAAACAGGGAGGAAGGGCTTACGAGCAGTACTTC. Its protein product is CASSKQGGRAYEQYF. Based on the CDR3 plus reference TRBV7-6 and TRBJ2-7, the full variable domain is GAGVSQSPRYKVTKRGQDVALRCDPISGHVSLYWYRQALGQGPEFLTYFNYEAQQDKSGLPNDRFSAERPEGSISTLTIQRTEQRDSAMYRCASSKQGGRAYEQYFGPGTRLTVT.

The rearrangement links TRBV5-6 to TRBJ1-2, with D possibly TRBD1 on 5 matching bases. Germline V gives CDR1 SGHDT, CDR2 YYEEEE. The CDR3 is 14 residues long. V lost 1 base and J 3 bases, leaving 10 bases between the germline ends. The CDR3 sequence: CASSLQTAYYGYTF. The DNA for the CDR3 is TGTGCCAGCAGCTTGCAGACAGCTTACTATGGCTACACCTTC.

A few counts support this clonotype. V usage is TRBV7-6 and J usage is TRBJ1-5; the match to TRBD1 covers 8 bases. J gave up 6 bases and V 0 bases, and 4 bases lay outside the gene matches. The CDR3 extends over 15 amino acids. CDR1 and CDR2 from the germline V gene are SGHVS and FNYEAQ. CDR3 sequence reads: CASSLAQGASQPQHF. The CDR3 nucleotides read TGTGCCAGCAGCTTAGCCCAGGGGGCAAGTCAGCCCCAGCATTTT.

This clonotype has ten or more counts. The chain has TRBV25-1 and TRBJ2-1; a possible D gene is TRBD2 (6 bases). Germline-derived CDR1 and CDR2 are MGHDK and SYGVNS. There are 15 residues in the CDR3. V lost 0 bases and J lost 1, with 7 bases in between. CDR3 in DNA: TGTGCCAGCAGTGAATATCGGGGGTCCTACAATGAGCAGTTCTTC. The encoded protein is CASSEYRGSYNEQFF. The variable domain in full, with the rest retrieved from reference TRBV25-1 and TRBJ2-1, is EADIYQTPRYLVIGTGKKITLECSQTMGHDKMYWYQQDPGMELHLIHYSYGVNSTEKGDLSSESTVSRIRTEHFPLTLESARPSHTSQYLCASSEYRGSYNEQFFGPGTRLTVL.

V is TRBV3-1 and J is TRBJ2-7; the match to TRBD2 covers 8 bases. The CDR3 length is 15 residues. The germline gives CDR1 LGHDT, CDR2 YNNKEL (reference sequence). Germline trimming cut 1 base from V and 2 bases from J; bases unmatched to any gene: 4. CDR3 loop: CASSQGTSLPYEQYF. The CDR3 DNA follows: TGTGCCAGCAGCCAAGGGACTAGCCTCCCCTACGAGCAGTACTTC.

The chain recombines TRBV12-3 or TRBV12-4 with TRBJ2-7, with a weak D call TRBD1 (6 bases). This CDR3 is 15 amino acids long. V was trimmed by 3 bases and J by 0 bases, leaving 12 bases between them. CDR3: CASSFWDNFSYEQYF. The CDR3 DNA sequence: TGTGCCAGCAGTTTTTGGGACAATTTCTCCTACGAGCAGTACTTC.

The chain carries TRBV5-1 and TRBJ1-4, with D perhaps TRBD1 (5 bases). CDR3 length: 15 amino acids. CDR1 is SGHRS, CDR2 YFSETQ, per germline. Trimming took 1 base from V and 3 from J, leaving 10 bases between them. The CDR3 sequence is CASSLKGPPNEKLFF. DNA for the CDR3: TGCGCCAGCAGCTTGAAGGGACCACCTAATGAAAAACTGTTTTTT.

The chain has TRBV29-1 and TRBJ2-2; 7 bases align to TRBD2. The CDR3 extends over 14 amino acids. CDR1 SQVTM and CDR2 ANQGSEA come from the germline V gene. The J segment lost 0 bases and the V segment lost 4 bases, leaving 2 bases of the junction unmatched. The CDR3 region is CSVGSGTNTGELFF. As DNA, the CDR3 is TGCAGCGTTGGAAGCGGGACGAACACCGGGGAGCTGTTTTTT.

The sample holds one count of this clonotype. The genes are TRBV5-1 and TRBJ2-7, with D perhaps matching TRBD2 (5 bases). Germline V CDR1 and CDR2: SGHRS, YFSETQ. V shed 0 bases and J shed 6 bases, with 10 bases lying between them. This CDR3 has 13 amino acids. DNA for the CDR3: TGCGCCAGCAGCTTGGGGTCGGGGAGCGAGCAGTACTTC. Amino acids: CASSLGSGSEQYF.

The gene calls are TRBV11-2 and TRBJ2-7; D may be TRBD1 or TRBD2 (5 bases each). The CDR3 extends over 17 amino acids. Trimming pared 2 bases from V and 4 bases from J, leaving 21 bases between. Germline V lookup: CDR1 SGHAT, CDR2 FQNNGV. CDR3 amino acids: CASSLSTGTGTPYEQYF. The CDR3 DNA is TGTGCCAGCAGCTTATCCACCGGGACCGGAACGCCGTACGAGCAGTACTTC.

Only a few counts were recorded for this clonotype. The J gene is TRBJ1-2, the V gene TRBV20-1; 7 bases agree with TRBD1. With V trimmed by 3 bases and J by 0 bases, 1 base remained unmatched. The germline V gene encodes CDR1 DFQATT and CDR2 SNEGSKA (reference sequence). The length of the CDR3 is 13 residues. CDR3 sequence reads: CSASDRANYGYTF. In DNA form, the CDR3 reads TGCAGTGCTAGTGACAGGGCTAACTATGGCTACACCTTC.

The genes are TRBV29-1 and TRBJ1-2; possibly TRBD1 for D (6 bases). V lost 7 bases and J lost 4, with 19 bases in between. The CDR3 contains 14 residues. CDR1 SQVTM and CDR2 ANQGSEA come from the germline V gene. DNA for the CDR3: TGCAGCGCCGAACCCCAGGGGTTCAGCTATGGCTACACCTTC. It encodes CSAEPQGFSYGYTF.

V and J are TRBV20-1 and TRBJ2-5; D uncertain. CDR1 is DFQATT and CDR2 is SNEGSKA in the germline V gene (reference sequence). CDR3 length: 11 residues. The CDR3 DNA follows: TGCAGGGTGGACGGGCAAGAGACCCAGTACTTC. It translates to CRVDGQETQYF.

This clonotype appeared a few times. This chain's CDR3 is CASSPPGQGVNEQFF. CDR3 in DNA: TGTGCCAGCAGCCCCCCGGGACAGGGGGTCAATGAGCAGTTCTTC. The gene calls are TRBV4-2 and TRBJ2-1; TRBD1 aligns across 11 bases. Trimming at V came to 4 bases and at J to 6 bases, leaving 5 bases not matched to a gene. Germline CDR1 and CDR2: LGHNA and YNFKEQ. The CDR3 has 15 amino acids.

This clonotype showed up just a few times. The genes are TRBV12-3 or TRBV12-4 and TRBJ2-1; 9 bases are a match to TRBD2. This CDR3 has 14 amino acids. V was pared by 6 bases and J by 15 bases, with 15 bases of the junction left unmatched. The CDR3 DNA is TGTGCCAGCAGACGACCTGGGACTAGCTTTTCGTGGTTCTTC. This encodes CASRRPGTSFSWFF.